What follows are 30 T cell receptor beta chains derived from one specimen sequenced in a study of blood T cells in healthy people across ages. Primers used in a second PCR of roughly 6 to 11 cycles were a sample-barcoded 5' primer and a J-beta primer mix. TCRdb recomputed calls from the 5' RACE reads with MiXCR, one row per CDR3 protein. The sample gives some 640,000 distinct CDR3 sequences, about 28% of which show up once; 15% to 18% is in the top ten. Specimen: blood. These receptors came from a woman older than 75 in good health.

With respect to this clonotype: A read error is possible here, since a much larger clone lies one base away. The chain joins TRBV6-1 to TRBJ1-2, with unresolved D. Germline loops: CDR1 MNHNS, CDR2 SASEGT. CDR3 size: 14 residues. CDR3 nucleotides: TGTGTCAGCAGTGAAAGTTTTAACCGATATGGCTACACCTTC. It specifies CVSSESFNRYGYTF.

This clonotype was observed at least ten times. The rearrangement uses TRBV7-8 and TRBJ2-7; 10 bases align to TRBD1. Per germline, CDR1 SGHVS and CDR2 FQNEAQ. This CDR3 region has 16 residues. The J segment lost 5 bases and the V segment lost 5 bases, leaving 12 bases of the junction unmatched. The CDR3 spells CASSQRGDRGSDEQYF. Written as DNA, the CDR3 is TGTGCCAGCAGCCAGAGAGGGGACAGGGGTTCGGACGAGCAGTACTTC.

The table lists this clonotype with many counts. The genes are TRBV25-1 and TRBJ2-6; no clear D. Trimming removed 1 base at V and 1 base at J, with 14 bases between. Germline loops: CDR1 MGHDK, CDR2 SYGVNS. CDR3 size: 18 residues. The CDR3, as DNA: TGTGCCAGCAGTGAATTAGGGTTCGGTAGGTCTGGGGCCAACGTCCTGACTTTC. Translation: CASSELGFGRSGANVLTF. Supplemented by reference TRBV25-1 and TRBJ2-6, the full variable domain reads EADIYQTPRYLVIGTGKKITLECSQTMGHDKMYWYQQDPGMELHLIHYSYGVNSTEKGDLSSESTVSRIRTEHFPLTLESARPSHTSQYLCASSELGFGRSGANVLTFGAGSRLTVL.

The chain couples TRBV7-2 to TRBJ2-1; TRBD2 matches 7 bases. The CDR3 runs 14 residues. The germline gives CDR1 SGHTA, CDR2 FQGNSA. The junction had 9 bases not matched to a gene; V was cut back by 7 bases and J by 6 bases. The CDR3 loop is CASTGTTVSNEQFF. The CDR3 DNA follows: TGTGCCAGCACCGGGACTACCGTCAGCAATGAGCAGTTCTTC.

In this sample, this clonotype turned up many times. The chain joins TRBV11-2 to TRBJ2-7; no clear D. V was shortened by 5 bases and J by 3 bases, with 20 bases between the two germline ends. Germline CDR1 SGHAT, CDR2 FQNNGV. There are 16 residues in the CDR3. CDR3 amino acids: CASSLPGPSTYYEQYF. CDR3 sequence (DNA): TGTGCCAGCAGCCTCCCCGGTCCAAGCACATACTACGAGCAGTACTTC.

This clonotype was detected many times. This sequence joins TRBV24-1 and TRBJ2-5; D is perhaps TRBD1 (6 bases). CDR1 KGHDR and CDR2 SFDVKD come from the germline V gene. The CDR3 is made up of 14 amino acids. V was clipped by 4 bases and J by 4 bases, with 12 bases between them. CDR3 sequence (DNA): TGTGCCACCAGTGAAACTACAGGGAGAGAGACCCAGTACTTC. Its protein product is CATSETTGRETQYF.

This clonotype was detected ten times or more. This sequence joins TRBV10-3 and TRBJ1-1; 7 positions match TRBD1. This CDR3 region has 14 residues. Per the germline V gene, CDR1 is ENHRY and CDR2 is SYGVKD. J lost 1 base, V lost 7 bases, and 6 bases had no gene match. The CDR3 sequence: CAINPGQKNTEAFF. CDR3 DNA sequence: TGTGCCATCAACCCGGGACAGAAGAACACTGAAGCTTTCTTT.

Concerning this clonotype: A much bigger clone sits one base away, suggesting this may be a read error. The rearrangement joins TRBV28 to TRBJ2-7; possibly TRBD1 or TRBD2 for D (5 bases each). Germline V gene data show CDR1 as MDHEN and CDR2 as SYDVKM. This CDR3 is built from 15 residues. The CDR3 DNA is TGTGCCAGCAGACGTGGGGGTCCTAGCTCCCACGAGCAGTACTTC. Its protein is CASRRGGPSSHEQYF.

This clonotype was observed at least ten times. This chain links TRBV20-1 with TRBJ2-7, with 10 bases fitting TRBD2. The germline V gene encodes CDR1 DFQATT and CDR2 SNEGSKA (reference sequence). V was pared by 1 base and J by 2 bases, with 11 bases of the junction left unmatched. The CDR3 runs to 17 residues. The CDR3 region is CSARAPGLAGDPYEQYF. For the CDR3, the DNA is TGCAGTGCTAGAGCCCCGGGGCTAGCGGGGGACCCCTACGAGCAGTACTTC.

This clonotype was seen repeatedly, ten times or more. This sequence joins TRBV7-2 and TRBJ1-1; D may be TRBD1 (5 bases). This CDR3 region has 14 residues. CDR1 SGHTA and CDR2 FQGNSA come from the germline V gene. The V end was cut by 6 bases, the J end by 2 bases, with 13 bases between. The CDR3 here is CASSPTARNTEAFF. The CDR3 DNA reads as TGTGCCAGCAGTCCGACAGCGCGAAACACTGAAGCTTTCTTT. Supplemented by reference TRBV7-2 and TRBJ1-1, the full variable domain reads GAGVSQSPSNKVTEKGKDVELRCDPISGHTALYWYRQSLGQGLEFLIYFQGNSAPDKSGLPSDRFSAERTGGSVSTLTIQRTQQEDSAVYLCASSPTARNTEAFFGQGTRLTVV.

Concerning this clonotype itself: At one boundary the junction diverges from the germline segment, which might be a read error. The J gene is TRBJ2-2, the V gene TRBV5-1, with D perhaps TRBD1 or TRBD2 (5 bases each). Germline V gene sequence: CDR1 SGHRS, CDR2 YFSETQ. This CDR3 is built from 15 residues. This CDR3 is CASSLVQGGTGERFF. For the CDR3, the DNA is TGCGCCAGCAGCTTGGTTCAGGGTGGCACCGGGGAGCGGTTTTTT. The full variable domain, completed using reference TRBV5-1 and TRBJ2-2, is KAGVTQTPRYLIKTRGQQVTLSCSPISGHRSVSWYQQTPGQGLQFLFEYFSETQRNKGNFPGRFSGRQFSNSRSEMNVSTLELGDSALYLCASSLVQGGTGERFFGEGSRLTVL.

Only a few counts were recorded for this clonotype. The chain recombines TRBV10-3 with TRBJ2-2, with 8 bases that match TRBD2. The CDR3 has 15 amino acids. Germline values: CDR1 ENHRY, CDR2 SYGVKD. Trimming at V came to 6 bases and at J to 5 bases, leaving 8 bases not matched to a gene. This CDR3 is CAIREAGGRTGELFF. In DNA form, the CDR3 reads TGTGCCATCAGGGAGGCGGGGGGTCGGACCGGGGAGCTGTTTTTT.

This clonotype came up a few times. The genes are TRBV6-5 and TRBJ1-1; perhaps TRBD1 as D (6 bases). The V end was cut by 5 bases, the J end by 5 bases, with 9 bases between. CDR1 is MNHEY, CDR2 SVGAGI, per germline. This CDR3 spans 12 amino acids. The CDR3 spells CASSTGWTEAFF. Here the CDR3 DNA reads TGTGCCAGCAGTACAGGGTGGACTGAAGCTTTCTTT.

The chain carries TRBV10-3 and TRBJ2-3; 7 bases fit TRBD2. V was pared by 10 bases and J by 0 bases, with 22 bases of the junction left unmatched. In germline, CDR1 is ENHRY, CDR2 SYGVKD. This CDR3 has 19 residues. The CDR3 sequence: CASIGYRASGAPSTDTQYF. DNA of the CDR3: TGTGCCAGCATAGGGTACCGGGCTAGCGGAGCCCCTAGCACAGATACGCAGTATTTT.

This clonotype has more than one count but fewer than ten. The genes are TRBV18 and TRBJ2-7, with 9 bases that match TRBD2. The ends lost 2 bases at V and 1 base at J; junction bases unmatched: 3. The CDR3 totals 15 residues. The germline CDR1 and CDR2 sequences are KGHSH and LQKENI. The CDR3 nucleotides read TGTGCCAGCTCACCATTAGCGGGGGAGTCCTACGAGCAGTACTTC. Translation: CASSPLAGESYEQYF.

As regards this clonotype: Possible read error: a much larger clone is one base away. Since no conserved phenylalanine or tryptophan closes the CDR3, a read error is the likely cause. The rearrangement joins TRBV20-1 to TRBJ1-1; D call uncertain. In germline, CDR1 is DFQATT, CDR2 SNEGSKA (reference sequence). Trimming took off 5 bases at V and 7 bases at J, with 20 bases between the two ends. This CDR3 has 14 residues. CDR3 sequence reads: CSAPKPGTLHEAFL. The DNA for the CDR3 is TGCAGTGCTCCTAAACCGGGAACCCTCCATGAAGCTTTCTTG.

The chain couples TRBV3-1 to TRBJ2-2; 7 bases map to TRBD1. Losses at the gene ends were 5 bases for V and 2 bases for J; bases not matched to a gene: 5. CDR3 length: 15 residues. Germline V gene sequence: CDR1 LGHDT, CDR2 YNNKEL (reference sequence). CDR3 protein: CASSTGQFNTGELFF. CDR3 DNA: TGTGCCAGCAGCACGGGACAGTTTAACACCGGGGAGCTGTTTTTT.

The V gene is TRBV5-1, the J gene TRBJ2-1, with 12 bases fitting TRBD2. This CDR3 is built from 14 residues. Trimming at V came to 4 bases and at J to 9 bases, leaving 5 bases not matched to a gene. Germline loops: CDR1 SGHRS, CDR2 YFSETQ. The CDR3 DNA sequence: TGCGCCAGCAGCCTGGGGACTAGCGGGCGTGAGCAGTTCTTC. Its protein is CASSLGTSGREQFF.

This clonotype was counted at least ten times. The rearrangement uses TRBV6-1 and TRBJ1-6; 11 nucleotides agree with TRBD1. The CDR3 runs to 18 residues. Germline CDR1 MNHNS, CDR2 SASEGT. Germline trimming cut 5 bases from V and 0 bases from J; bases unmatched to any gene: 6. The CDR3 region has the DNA TGTGCCAGCAGTCGCGGGACAGGGGGTAGCTCCTATAATTCACCCCTCCACTTT. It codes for CASSRGTGGSSYNSPLHF.

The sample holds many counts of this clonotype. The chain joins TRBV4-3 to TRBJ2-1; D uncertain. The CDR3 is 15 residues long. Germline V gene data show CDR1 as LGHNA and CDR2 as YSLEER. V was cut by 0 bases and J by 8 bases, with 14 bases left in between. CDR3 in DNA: TGCGCCAGCAGCCAAGATCTAAGGTCTTCGGATGAGCAGTTCTTC. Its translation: CASSQDLRSSDEQFF.

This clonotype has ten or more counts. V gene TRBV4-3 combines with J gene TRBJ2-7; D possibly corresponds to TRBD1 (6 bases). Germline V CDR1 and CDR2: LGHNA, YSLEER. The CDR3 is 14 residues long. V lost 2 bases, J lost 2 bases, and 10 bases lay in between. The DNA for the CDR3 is TGCGCCAGCAGCCAATCATGGGGGCCCTACGAGCAGTACTTC. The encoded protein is CASSQSWGPYEQYF.

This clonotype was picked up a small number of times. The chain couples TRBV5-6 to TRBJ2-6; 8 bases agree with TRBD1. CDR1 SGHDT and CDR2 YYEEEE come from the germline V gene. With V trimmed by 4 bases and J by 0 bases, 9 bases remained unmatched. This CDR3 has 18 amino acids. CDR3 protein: CASSNPGQEFSGANVLTF. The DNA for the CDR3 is TGTGCCAGCAGCAATCCGGGACAGGAGTTCTCTGGGGCCAACGTCCTGACTTTC.

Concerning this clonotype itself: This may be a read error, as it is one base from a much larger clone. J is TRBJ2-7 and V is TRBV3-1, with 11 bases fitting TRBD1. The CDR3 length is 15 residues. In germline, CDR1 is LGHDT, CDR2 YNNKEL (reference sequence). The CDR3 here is CASSHGQGALGERYF. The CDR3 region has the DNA TGTGCCAGCAGCCACGGACAGGGGGCGTTGGGCGAGCGGTACTTC.

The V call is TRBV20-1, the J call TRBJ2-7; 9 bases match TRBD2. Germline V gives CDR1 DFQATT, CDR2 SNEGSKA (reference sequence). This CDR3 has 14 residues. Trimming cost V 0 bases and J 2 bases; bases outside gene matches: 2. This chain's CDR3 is CSARDVAGAYEQYF. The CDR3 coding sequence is TGCAGTGCTAGAGACGTAGCGGGAGCCTACGAGCAGTACTTC.

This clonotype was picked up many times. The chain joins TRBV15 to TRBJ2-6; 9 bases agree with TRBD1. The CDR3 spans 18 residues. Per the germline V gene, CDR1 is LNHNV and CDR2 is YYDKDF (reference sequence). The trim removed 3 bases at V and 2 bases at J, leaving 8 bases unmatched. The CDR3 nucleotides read TGTGCCACCAGCAGGGGCGGCGGGGACAGGGCTGGGGCCAACGTCCTGACTTTC. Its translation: CATSRGGGDRAGANVLTF.

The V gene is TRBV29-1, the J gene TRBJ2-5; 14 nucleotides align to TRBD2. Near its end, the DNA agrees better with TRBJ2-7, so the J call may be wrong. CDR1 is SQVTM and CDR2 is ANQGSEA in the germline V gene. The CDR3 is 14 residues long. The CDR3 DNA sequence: TGCAGCGTAAGAGGGACTAGCGGGAGTCACGAGCAGTACTTC. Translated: CSVRGTSGSHEQYF.

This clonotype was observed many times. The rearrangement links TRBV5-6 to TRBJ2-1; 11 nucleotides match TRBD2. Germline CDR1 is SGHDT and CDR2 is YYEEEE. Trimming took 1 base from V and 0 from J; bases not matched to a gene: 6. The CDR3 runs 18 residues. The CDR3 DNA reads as TGTGCCAGCAGCTTGACACTAGCGGGGGTCAGCTCCTACAATGAGCAGTTCTTC. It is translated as CASSLTLAGVSSYNEQFF.

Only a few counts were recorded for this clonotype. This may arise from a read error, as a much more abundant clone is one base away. The CDR3 region has the DNA TGCGCCAGCAGCACCAGAGCGGGGCCCCGGGATACGCAGTATTTT. Amino acid sequence: CASSTRAGPRDTQYF. V and J are TRBV5-1 and TRBJ2-3, with 7 bases fitting TRBD2. The germline V gene encodes CDR1 SGHRS and CDR2 YFSETQ. The trim removed 4 bases at V and 6 bases at J, leaving 11 bases unmatched. CDR3 length: 15 amino acids.

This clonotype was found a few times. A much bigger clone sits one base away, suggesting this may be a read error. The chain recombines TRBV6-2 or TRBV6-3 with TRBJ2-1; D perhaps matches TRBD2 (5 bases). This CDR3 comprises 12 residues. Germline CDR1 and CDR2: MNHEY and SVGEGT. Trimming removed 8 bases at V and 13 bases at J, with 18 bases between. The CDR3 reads CASVDFQETQFF. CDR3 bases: TGTGCCAGCGTGGACTTCCAAGAGACCCAGTTCTTC.

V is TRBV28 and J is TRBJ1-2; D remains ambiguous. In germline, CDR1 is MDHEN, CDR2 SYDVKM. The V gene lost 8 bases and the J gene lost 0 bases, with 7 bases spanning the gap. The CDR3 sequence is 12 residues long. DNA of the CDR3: TGTGCCAGCGAGGGTACTAACTATGGCTACACCTTC. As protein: CASEGTNYGYTF.